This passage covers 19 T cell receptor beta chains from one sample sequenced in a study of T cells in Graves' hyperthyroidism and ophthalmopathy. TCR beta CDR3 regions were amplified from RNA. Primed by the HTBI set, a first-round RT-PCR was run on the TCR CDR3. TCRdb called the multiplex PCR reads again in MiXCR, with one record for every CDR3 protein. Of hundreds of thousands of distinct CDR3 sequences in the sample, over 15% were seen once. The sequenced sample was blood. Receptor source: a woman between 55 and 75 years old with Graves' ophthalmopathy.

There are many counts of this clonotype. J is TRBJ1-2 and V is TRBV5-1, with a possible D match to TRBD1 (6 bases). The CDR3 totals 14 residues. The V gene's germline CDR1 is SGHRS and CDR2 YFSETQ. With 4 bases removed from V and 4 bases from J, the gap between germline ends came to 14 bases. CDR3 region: CASSGRGDTYGYTF. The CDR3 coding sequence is TGCGCCAGCAGCGGAAGGGGGGATACCTATGGCTACACCTTC.

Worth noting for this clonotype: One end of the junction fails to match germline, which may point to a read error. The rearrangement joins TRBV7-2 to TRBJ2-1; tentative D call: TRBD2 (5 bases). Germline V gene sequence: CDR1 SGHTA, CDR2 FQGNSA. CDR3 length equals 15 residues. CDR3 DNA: TGTGCCAGCAGCCTAGGAGGTCCTTTTAACAATGAGCAGTCCTTC. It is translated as CASSLGGPFNNEQSF.

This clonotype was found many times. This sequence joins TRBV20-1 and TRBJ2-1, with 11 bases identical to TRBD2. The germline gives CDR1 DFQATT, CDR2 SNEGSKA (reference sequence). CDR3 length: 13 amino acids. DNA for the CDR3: TGCAGAGTGACTAGCGGGGCCTACAATGAGCAGTTCTTC. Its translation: CRVTSGAYNEQFF.

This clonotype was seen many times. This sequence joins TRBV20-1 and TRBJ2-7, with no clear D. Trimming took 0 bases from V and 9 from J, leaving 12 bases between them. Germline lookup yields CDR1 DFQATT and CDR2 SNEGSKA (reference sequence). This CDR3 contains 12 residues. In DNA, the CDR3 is TGCAGTGCTAGAGAGACGCGTCTCGGGCAGTACTTC. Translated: CSARETRLGQYF.

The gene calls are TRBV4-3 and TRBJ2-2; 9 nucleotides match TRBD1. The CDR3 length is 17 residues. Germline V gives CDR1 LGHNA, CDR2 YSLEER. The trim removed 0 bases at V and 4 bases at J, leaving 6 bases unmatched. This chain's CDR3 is CASSQDAQGAGTGELFF. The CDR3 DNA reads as TGCGCCAGCAGCCAAGACGCACAGGGGGCGGGCACCGGGGAGCTGTTTTTT.

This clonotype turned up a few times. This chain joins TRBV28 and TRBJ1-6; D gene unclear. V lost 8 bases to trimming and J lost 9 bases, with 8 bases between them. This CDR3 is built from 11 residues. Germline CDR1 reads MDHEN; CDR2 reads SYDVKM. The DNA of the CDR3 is TGTGCCAGCGGGGAGGCTTCACCCCTCCACTTT. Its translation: CASGEASPLHF. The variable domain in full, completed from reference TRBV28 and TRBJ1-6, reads DVKVTQSSRYLVKRTGEKVFLECVQDMDHENMFWYRQDPGLGLRLIYFSYDVKMKEKGDIPEGYSVSREKKERFSLILESASTNQTSMYLCASGEASPLHFGNGTRLTVT.

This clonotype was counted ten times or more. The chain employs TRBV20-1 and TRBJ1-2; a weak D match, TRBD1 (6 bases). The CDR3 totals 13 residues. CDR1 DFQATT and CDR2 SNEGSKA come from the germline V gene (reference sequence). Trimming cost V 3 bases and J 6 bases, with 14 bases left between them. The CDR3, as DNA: TGCAGTGCTAGTCCAACAGGGTTTGATGGCTACACCTTC. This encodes CSASPTGFDGYTF.

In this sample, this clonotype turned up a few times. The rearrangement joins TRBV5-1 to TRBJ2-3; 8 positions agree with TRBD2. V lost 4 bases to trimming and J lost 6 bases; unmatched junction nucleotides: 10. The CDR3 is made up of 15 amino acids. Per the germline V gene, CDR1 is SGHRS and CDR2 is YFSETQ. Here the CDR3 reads CASSLHGGARDTQYF. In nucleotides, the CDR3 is TGCGCCAGCAGCCTTCACGGGGGGGCAAGGGATACGCAGTATTTT.

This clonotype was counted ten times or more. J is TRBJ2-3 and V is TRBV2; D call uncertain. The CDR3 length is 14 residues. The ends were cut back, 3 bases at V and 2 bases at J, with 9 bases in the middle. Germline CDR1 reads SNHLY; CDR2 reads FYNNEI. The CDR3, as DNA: TGTGCCAGCAGTGAGGGCCTTTACACAGATACGCAGTATTTT. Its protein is CASSEGLYTDTQYF.

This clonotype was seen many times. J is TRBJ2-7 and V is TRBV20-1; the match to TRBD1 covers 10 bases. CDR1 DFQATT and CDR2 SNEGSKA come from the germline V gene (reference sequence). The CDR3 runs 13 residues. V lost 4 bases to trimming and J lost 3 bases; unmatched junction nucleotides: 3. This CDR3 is CSATRTGGYEQYF. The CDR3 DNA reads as TGCAGTGCTACCCGGACAGGGGGCTACGAGCAGTACTTC.

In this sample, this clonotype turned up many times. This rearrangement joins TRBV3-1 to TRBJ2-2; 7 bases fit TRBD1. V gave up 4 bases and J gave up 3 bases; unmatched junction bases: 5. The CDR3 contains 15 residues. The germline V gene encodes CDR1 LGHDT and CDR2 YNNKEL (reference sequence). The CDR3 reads CASSPRDRDTGELFF. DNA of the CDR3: TGTGCCAGCAGCCCCAGGGACAGAGACACCGGGGAGCTGTTTTTT.

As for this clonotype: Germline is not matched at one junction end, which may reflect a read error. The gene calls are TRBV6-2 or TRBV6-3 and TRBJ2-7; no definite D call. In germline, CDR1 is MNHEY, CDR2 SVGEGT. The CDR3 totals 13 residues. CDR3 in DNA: TGTGCCAGCCAGTTGGGCATCTCCTCCGAGCAGTACTTC. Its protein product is CASQLGISSEQYF.

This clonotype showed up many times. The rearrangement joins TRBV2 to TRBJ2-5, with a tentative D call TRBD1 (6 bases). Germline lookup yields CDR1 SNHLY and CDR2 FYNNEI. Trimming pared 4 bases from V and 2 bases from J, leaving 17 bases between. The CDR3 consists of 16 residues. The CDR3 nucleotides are TGTGCCAGCAGTGGAGGCAGGACAGTTCCGCAAGAGACCCAGTACTTC. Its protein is CASSGGRTVPQETQYF.

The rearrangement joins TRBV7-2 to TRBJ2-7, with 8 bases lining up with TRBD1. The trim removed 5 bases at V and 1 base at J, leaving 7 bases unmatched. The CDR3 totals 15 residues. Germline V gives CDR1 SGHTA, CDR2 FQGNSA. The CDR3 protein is CASSLRDRSSYEQYF. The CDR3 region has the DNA TGTGCCAGCAGCCTCCGGGACAGGAGTTCCTACGAGCAGTACTTC.

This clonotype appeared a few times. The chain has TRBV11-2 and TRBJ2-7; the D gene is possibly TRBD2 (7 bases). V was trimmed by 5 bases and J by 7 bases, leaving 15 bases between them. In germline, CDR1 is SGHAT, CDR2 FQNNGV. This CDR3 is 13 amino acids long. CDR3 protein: CASSRGALWEQYF. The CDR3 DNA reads TGTGCCAGCAGCCGGGGGGCCCTGTGGGAGCAGTACTTC. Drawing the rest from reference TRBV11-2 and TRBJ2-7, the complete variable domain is EAGVAQSPRYKIIEKRQSVAFWCNPISGHATLYWYQQILGQGPKLLIQFQNNGVVDDSQLPKDRFSAERLKGVDSTLKIQPAKLEDSAVYLCASSRGALWEQYFGPGTRLTVT.

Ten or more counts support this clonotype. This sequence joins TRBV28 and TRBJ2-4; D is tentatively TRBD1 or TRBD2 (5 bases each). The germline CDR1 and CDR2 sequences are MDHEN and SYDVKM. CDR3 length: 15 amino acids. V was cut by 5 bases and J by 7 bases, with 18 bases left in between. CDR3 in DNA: TGTGCCAGCAGTCCCGGGGCGGGTCTGCCCAACATTCAGTACTTC. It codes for CASSPGAGLPNIQYF.

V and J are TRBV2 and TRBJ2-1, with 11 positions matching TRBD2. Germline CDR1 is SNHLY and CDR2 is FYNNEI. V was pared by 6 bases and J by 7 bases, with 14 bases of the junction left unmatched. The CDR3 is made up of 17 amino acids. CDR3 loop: CASSRLGRLAGHNEQFF. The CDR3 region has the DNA TGTGCCAGCAGCCGACTGGGGCGACTAGCGGGACATAATGAGCAGTTCTTC.

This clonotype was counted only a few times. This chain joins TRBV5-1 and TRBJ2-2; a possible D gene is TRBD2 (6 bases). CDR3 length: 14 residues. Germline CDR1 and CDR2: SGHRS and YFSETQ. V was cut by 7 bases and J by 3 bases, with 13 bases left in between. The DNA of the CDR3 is TGCGCCAGCTTGGGACTCCTTGACACCGGGGAGCTGTTTTTT. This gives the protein CASLGLLDTGELFF.

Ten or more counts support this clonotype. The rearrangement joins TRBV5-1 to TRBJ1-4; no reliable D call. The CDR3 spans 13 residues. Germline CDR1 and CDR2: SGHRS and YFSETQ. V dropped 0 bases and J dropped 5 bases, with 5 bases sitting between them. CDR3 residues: CASSLGRNEKLFF. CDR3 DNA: TGCGCCAGCAGCTTGGGACGGAATGAAAAACTGTTTTTT.